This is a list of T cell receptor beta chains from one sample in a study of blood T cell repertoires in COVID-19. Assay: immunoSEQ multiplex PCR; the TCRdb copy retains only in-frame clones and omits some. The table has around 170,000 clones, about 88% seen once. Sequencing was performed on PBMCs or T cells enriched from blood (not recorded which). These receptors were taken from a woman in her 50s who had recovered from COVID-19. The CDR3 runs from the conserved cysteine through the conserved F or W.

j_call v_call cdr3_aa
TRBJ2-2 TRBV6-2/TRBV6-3 CASSTSGLAGGTGELFF
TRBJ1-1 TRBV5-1 CASSLGDRNTEAFF
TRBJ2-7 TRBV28 CASSLYVDEQYF
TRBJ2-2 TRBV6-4 CASSDGFTGELFF
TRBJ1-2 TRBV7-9 CASSLSGFYGYTF
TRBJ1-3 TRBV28 CATRPEDSGNTIYF
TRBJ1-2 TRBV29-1 CSVSGTGGALEYGYTF
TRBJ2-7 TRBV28 CASSKAGGSSEQYF
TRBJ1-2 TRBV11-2 CASSSGQVYGYTF
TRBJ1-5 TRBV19 CASNRQVNSNQPQHF
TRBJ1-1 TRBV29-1 CSVGSNTEAFF
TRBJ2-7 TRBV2 CASSGQGRNEQYF
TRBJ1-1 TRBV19 CASSIARGRSMNTEAFF
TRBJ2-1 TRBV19 CARHGLALGRGNEQFF
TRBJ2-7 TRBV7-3 CASSLRGADEQYF
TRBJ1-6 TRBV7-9 CASSLVSDFNSPLHF
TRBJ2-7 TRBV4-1 CASSQVRGYEQYF
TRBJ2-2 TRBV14 CASSQVMDRGRIMSGELFF
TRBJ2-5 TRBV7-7 CASTPGTGGGETQYF
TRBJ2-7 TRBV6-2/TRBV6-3 CASSTRTGFTQYF
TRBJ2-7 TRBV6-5 CASSFKGQGAYEQYF
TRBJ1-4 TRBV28 CASAGTGGRTNEKLFF
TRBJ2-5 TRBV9 CASSVVPTMTGRVETQYF
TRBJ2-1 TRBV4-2 CASSRGSSGSGSQFF
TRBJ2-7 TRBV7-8 CASGAGILYEQYF
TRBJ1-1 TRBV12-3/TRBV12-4 CASSREDSEAFF
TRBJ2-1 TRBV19 CASSRGSGRMIDNEQFF
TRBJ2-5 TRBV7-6 CASSTPKTRGETQYF
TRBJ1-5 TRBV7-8 CASSLADRTNQPQHF
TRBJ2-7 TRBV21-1 CASRNREDSYEQYF
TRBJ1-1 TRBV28 CASSFRRGGNTEAFF
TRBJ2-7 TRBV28 CASSPPPNYEQYF
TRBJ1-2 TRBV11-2 CASSLVQSNYGYTF
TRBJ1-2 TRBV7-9 CASSLGAQESYGYTF
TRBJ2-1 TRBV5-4 CASSGPGQTISYNEQFF
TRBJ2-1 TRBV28 CASSLAGLYEQFF
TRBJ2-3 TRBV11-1 CASSAAGGGKYTQYF
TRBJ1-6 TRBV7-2 CASSPKGGLNSPLHF
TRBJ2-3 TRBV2 CASSGQGLGTDTQYF
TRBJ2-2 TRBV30 CAWSVLGTGITGELFF
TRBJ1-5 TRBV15 CATSSKGYQPQHF
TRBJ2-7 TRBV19 CASRGTSYEQYF
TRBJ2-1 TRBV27 CASSFGSGRTNNEQFF
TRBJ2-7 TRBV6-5 CASSLDRRSYEQYF
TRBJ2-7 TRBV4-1 CASSQAPTGVGYEQYF
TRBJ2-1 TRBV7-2 CASSFSRGDEQFF
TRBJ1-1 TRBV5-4 CASSLGSRGSAFF
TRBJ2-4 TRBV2 CASSRWTGSLAKNIQYF
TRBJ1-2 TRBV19 CASSRGQLTGLNGYTF
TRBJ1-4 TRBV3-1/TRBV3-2 CASSQVPDRAEKLFF
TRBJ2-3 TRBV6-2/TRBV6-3 CASSFGGDTDTQYF
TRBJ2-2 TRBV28 CASSWIAENTGELFF
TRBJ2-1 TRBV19 CASSTGQGAINEQFF
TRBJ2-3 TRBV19 CASSIGASGRDTQYF
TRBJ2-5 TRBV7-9 CASSLVGGPETQYF